This TCR beta chain was sequenced in a study of T cells after yellow fever vaccination. Study-wide results and limits: Weaker, the secondary response had a peak occurring faster, on day 5 versus 15.

Of note for this clonotype: Its antigen is unknown. A much more abundant neighbour one base away suggests this may be a read error.

The study made its TCR cDNA through 5'RACE template switching. That step introduced a universal primer site along with UMIs. From the 5' RACE reads, TCRdb called clonotypes with MiXCR, one entry per CDR3 protein. The data contain roughly 68,000 distinct CDR3 sequences, 5% to 8% of them singletons. The source of this sequence is a man younger than 35 who received the YFV17D yellow fever vaccine. The sample here was CD8+ T cells sorted from PBMCs, taken roughly 45 days after the first yellow fever vaccination.

The CDR3 coding sequence is TGTGCCAGCAGTCCCCTGGCGGTGCGAAGGGAGACCCAGTACTTC. Encoded protein: CASSPLAVRRETQYF. V gene TRBV27 combines with J gene TRBJ2-5; D call uncertain. This CDR3 spans 15 amino acids. The germline gives CDR1 MNHEY, CDR2 SMNVEV (reference sequence). Trimming shortened V by 5 bases and J by 5 bases, and 18 bases separated the two germline ends.